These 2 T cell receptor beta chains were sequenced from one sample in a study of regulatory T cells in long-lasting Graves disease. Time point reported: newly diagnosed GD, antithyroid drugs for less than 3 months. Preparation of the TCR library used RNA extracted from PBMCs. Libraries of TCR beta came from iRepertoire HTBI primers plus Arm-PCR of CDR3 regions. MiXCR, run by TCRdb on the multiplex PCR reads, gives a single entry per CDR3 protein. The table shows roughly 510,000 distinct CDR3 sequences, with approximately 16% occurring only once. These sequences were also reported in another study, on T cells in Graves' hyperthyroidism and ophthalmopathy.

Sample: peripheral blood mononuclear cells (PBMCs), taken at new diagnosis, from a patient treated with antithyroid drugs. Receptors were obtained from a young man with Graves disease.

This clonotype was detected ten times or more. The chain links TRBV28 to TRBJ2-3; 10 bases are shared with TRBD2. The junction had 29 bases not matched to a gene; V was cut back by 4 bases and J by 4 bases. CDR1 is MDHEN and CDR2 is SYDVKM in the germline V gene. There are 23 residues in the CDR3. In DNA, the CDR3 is TGTGCCAGCAGTTCGCCCTCCGGGACCCCCTTAGGCCCTAGCGGGAGAGGGGCAGATACGCAGTATTTT. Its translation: CASSSPSGTPLGPSGRGADTQYF.

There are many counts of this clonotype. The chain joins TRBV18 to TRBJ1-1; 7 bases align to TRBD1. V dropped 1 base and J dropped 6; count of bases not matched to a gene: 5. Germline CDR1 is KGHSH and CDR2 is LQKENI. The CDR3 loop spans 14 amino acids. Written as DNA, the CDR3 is TGTGCCAGCTCACCACAGACAGGGCATTCTGAAGCTTTCTTT. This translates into CASSPQTGHSEAFF.